The 20 T cell receptor beta chains below come from one sample, sequenced in a study of blood T cell repertoires in COVID-19. Generated by immunoSEQ multiplex PCR, the TCRdb table keeps only in-frame clones and is missing some. The sample lists about 140,000 clones; 84% were seen once. The specimen was peripheral blood. These receptors all come from a human donor in a cohort sampled during active COVID-19.

The CDR3 reads CAISESSDRDATNEKLFF. The CDR3 DNA reads as TGTGCCATCAGTGAGTCATCGGACAGAGACGCAACTAATGAAAAACTGTTTTTT. The genes are TRBV10-3 and TRBJ1-4, with D maybe TRBD1 (6 bases). V was cut by 0 bases and J by 0 bases, with 14 bases left in between. CDR1 is ENHRY and CDR2 is SYGVKD in the germline V gene. The CDR3 is 18 amino acids.

The chain carries TRBV6-1 and TRBJ1-1, with D hard to call. The germline V gene encodes CDR1 MNHNS and CDR2 SASEGT. CDR3 length: 15 residues. Trimming took 3 bases from V and 3 from J, leaving 14 bases between them. The CDR3 loop is CASSDQTPGDTEAFF. The CDR3 DNA follows: TGTGCCAGCAGTGACCAAACCCCGGGAGACACTGAAGCTTTCTTT.

This chain links TRBV5-5 with TRBJ2-2, with 7 bases lining up with TRBD1. V shed 4 bases, J shed 8 bases, and the junction held 8 bases outside the gene matches. Germline V gives CDR1 SGHKS, CDR2 YYEKEE (reference sequence). The CDR3 is 14 amino acids. The DNA of the CDR3 is TGTGCCAGCAGCCCGAGACAGGGCGGGGGGGAGCTGTTTTTT. This sequence encodes CASSPRQGGGELFF.

The chain links TRBV10-3 to TRBJ2-3, with D possibly being TRBD2 (6 bases). The CDR3 is 17 amino acids. The germline gives CDR1 ENHRY, CDR2 SYGVKD. V lost 6 bases and J lost 2, with 21 bases in between. DNA of the CDR3: TGTGCCATCAGCCCCAGCGGAGCGGAGGGATTCACAGATACGCAGTATTTT. It yields the protein CAISPSGAEGFTDTQYF.

The CDR3 loop reads CASSRWALTSGGANEQFF. The CDR3 DNA follows: TGTGCCAGCAGTAGATGGGCTTTGACTAGCGGGGGGGCGAATGAGCAGTTCTTC. This chain links TRBV6-6 with TRBJ2-1, with 14 nucleotides matching TRBD2. The germline CDR1 and CDR2 sequences are MNHNY and SVGAGI (reference sequence). This CDR3 contains 18 residues. The ends lost 5 bases at V and 7 bases at J; junction bases unmatched: 13.

The rearrangement uses TRBV3-1 (or the pseudogene TRBV3-2) and TRBJ2-3; 11 bases agree with TRBD2. CDR1 and CDR2 (germline): LGHDT, YNNKEL (reference sequence). Unmatched junction bases numbered 3, after V lost 4 bases and J lost 0 bases. CDR3 length: 16 amino acids. The CDR3 loop is CASSRRTSGSTDTQYF. CDR3 nucleotides: TGTGCCAGCAGCCGTAGGACTAGCGGGAGCACAGATACGCAGTATTTT.

This chain uses TRBV29-1 with TRBJ2-7; D not resolved. This CDR3 region has 11 residues. CDR1 is SQVTM, CDR2 ANQGSEA, per germline. V lost 4 bases and J lost 2, with 6 bases in between. The CDR3 nucleotides are TGCAGCGTTGTAACAGCCTACGAGCAGTACTTC. Its protein is CSVVTAYEQYF.

This chain connects TRBV27 to TRBJ2-3; TRBD2 matches at 13 bases. Germline V gene data show CDR1 as MNHEY and CDR2 as SMNVEV (reference sequence). The CDR3 extends over 16 amino acids. The V gene end was trimmed by 5 bases and the J gene end by 3 bases; junction bases not matched to a gene: 5. CDR3 region: CASSQRTSGGTDTQYF. CDR3 in DNA: TGTGCCAGCAGTCAGAGGACTAGCGGGGGAACAGATACGCAGTATTTT.

The chain employs TRBV5-1 and TRBJ2-1; D may be TRBD1 (5 bases). The germline V and J ends were trimmed by 2 bases and 4 bases, with 10 bases remaining between them. CDR1 is SGHRS, CDR2 YFSETQ, per germline. CDR3 length: 14 amino acids. This CDR3 reads CASSFTTAYNEQFF. The DNA of the CDR3 is TGCGCCAGCAGCTTTACGACAGCTTACAATGAGCAGTTCTTC.

The chain joins TRBV30 to TRBJ2-1; 9 bases fit TRBD2. Germline lookup yields CDR1 GTSNPN and CDR2 SVGIG (reference sequence). Trimming removed 0 bases from V and 9 bases from J; junction bases left unmatched: 9. CDR3 size: 15 residues. CDR3 in DNA: TGTGCCTGGAGTGTACGCGTTGCGGGAGGGAGTGAGCAGTTCTTC. Encoded protein: CAWSVRVAGGSEQFF.

This chain connects TRBV10-3 to TRBJ2-5; D is unclear. Per the germline V gene, CDR1 is ENHRY and CDR2 is SYGVKD. The V and J ends lost 0 bases and 1 base respectively, with 6 bases between them. The length of the CDR3 is 14 residues. CDR3 region: CAISESKAQETQYF. In DNA, the CDR3 is TGTGCCATCAGTGAGTCGAAAGCCCAAGAGACCCAGTACTTC.

The chain carries TRBV11-2 and TRBJ1-2, with 8 bases identical to TRBD1. V shed 7 bases and J 5 bases; nucleotides not matched to a gene: 15. There are 16 residues in the CDR3. Germline-derived CDR1 and CDR2 are SGHAT and FQNNGV. The CDR3 region is CASTPRRQGASYGYTF. Here the CDR3 DNA reads TGTGCCAGCACCCCCCGCAGGCAGGGGGCATCATATGGCTACACCTTC. Together with reference TRBV11-2 and TRBJ1-2, the CDR3 gives the full variable domain: EAGVAQSPRYKIIEKRQSVAFWCNPISGHATLYWYQQILGQGPKLLIQFQNNGVVDDSQLPKDRFSAERLKGVDSTLKIQPAKLEDSAVYLCASTPRRQGASYGYTFGSGTRLTVV.

The chain couples TRBV21-1 to TRBJ2-1; the table's D call TRBD2 went unverified against the DNA. TRBV21-1 is classified as a pseudogene. This CDR3 is 15 amino acids long. CDR3 nucleotides: TGTGCCAGCAGCAGTACTAGCGGGAGGTACAATGAGCAGTTCTTC. Protein product: CASSSTSGRYNEQFF.

CDR3: CASSHPTGGGLGNEQFF. As DNA, the CDR3 is TGTGCCAGCAGCCACCCTACCGGGGGGGGCCTCGGCAATGAGCAGTTCTTC. V and J are TRBV4-2 and TRBJ2-1, with TRBD2 matching over 8 bases. This CDR3 has 17 amino acids. Germline loops: CDR1 LGHNA, CDR2 YNFKEQ. The trim removed 3 bases at V and 6 bases at J, leaving 13 bases unmatched.

The chain combines TRBV28 with TRBJ1-6; TRBD1 is a possible D gene (6 bases). This CDR3 contains 14 residues. V was clipped by 4 bases and J by 8 bases, with 12 bases between them. Germline V gives CDR1 MDHEN, CDR2 SYDVKM. The CDR3 nucleotides read TGTGCCAGCAGTTGGGGACAAAGACATTCACCCCTCCACTTT. It encodes CASSWGQRHSPLHF.

The chain links TRBV5-1 to TRBJ1-1; 7 nucleotides line up with TRBD1. Trimming removed 3 bases from V and 5 bases from J; junction bases left unmatched: 7. The germline gives CDR1 SGHRS, CDR2 YFSETQ. The CDR3 extends over 14 amino acids. CDR3 sequence (DNA): TGCGCCAGCAGCTGGACCACAGGGGAAACTGAAGCTTTCTTT. As protein: CASSWTTGETEAFF.

The rearrangement joins TRBV5-1 to TRBJ2-7; D is possibly TRBD1 (5 bases). With 0 bases removed from V and 6 bases from J, the gap between germline ends came to 10 bases. The CDR3 contains 13 residues. Germline lookup yields CDR1 SGHRS and CDR2 YFSETQ. This chain's CDR3 is CASSLVIQGEQYF. The DNA of the CDR3 is TGCGCCAGCAGCTTGGTCATCCAGGGCGAGCAGTACTTC.

This chain links TRBV6-2 or TRBV6-3 with TRBJ2-5, with 8 bases that match TRBD1. Germline V gene lookup returns CDR1 MNHEY and CDR2 SVGEGT. The V segment lost 0 bases and the J segment 2 bases; nucleotides outside the gene matches: 11. This CDR3 is built from 18 residues. CDR3 sequence (DNA): TGTGCCAGCAGTTACTCGATCCCGGGACAGGCCTTTCAAGAGACCCAGTACTTC. Its protein product is CASSYSIPGQAFQETQYF.

This clone has only one observation. The V call is TRBV5-1, the J call TRBJ2-1; TRBD1 aligns across 9 bases. Trimming took 0 bases from V and 8 from J; bases not matched to a gene: 6. This CDR3 comprises 15 residues. Looked up from germline, CDR1 is SGHRS and CDR2 is YFSETQ. As DNA, the CDR3 is TGCGCCAGCAGCTTGGGTGGACAGGGGTTAGATGAGCAGTTCTTC. Protein product: CASSLGGQGLDEQFF.

The chain uses TRBV5-1 and TRBJ2-6; 8 bases agree with TRBD1. J gave up 0 bases and V 0 bases, and 2 bases lay outside the gene matches. This CDR3 has 17 residues. CDR1 is SGHRS and CDR2 is YFSETQ in the germline V gene. For the CDR3, the DNA is TGCGCCAGCAGCTTGGAACAGGGGGTCTCTGGGGCCAACGTCCTGACTTTC. It translates to CASSLEQGVSGANVLTF.